This T cell receptor (beta chain) is drawn from a study of technical replicates of blood from a few donors. Only in-frame clones appear in the TCRdb table, and some are missing; sequencing was by immunoSEQ multiplex PCR. The table shows about 57,000 clones, with around 87% occurring only once. CDR3 length: 15 amino acids. The V end lost 5 bases, the J end lost 6 bases, and 21 bases lay between the germline ends. CDR1 is SGHDT and CDR2 is YYEEEE in the germline V gene. This clonotype originated in a human donor in good health. Some clones in this sample may be carry-over from other donors' samples. Sequencing used PBMCs. This chain connects TRBV5-6 to TRBJ2-7; D perhaps matches TRBD1 (6 bases). The CDR3 loop reads CASSWGPTRSGEQYF. The CDR3 nucleotides read TGTGCCAGCAGTTGGGGGCCTACACGGAGCGGCGAGCAGTACTTC.